The 26 T cell receptor beta chains below were found in one sample sequenced in a study of blood T cell repertoires in COVID-19. Here immunoSEQ multiplex PCR was the method, and the copy in TCRdb shows in-frame clones only, minus some. The sample includes about 150,000 clones, around nine tenths of them seen just once. The sample consisted of peripheral blood. These receptors all come from a woman aged 65 to 85 with acute or convalescent COVID-19.

This chain joins TRBV19 and TRBJ1-5; D call uncertain. V lost 1 base and J lost 7, with 5 bases in between. CDR1 and CDR2 from the germline V gene are LNHDA and SQIVND (reference sequence). This CDR3 comprises 12 residues. This CDR3 is CASSIVGQPQHF. For the CDR3, the DNA is TGTGCCAGTAGTATAGTGGGCCAGCCCCAGCATTTT.

Comments on this clone: At the DNA level, this CDR3 is encoded by other sequences in the same sample as well. V and J are TRBV3-1 (or the pseudogene TRBV3-2) and TRBJ2-1, with 8 bases aligning to TRBD2. CDR1 is LGHDT and CDR2 is YNNKEL in the germline V gene (reference sequence). J lost 6 bases, V lost 0 bases, and 7 bases had no gene match. The CDR3 contains 16 residues. The CDR3: CASSQDLAGGPNEQFF. CDR3 nucleotides: TGTGCCAGCAGCCAAGATCTCGCGGGGGGCCCCAATGAGCAGTTCTTC.

The chain recombines TRBV5-6 with TRBJ2-2, with a tentative D call TRBD1 (5 bases). The CDR3 has 15 amino acids. V lost 1 base to trimming and J lost 3 bases, with 10 bases between them. Germline values: CDR1 SGHDT, CDR2 YYEEEE. The chain's CDR3 is CASSLIRAHTGELFF. CDR3 nucleotide sequence: TGTGCCAGCAGCTTGATCAGGGCCCACACCGGGGAGCTGTTTTTT.

This clone was recorded only once. The chain has TRBV18 and TRBJ2-7, with TRBD1 as a possible D gene (5 bases). V was clipped by 1 base and J by 1 base, with 8 bases between them. The CDR3 extends over 14 amino acids. Germline CDR1 KGHSH, CDR2 LQKENI. This CDR3 reads CASSPRDRSYEQYV. As DNA, the CDR3 is TGTGCCAGCTCACCACGAGACAGATCCTACGAGCAGTACGTC.

V is TRBV5-1 and J is TRBJ1-1; D is unresolved. There are 16 residues in the CDR3. Germline CDR1 is SGHRS and CDR2 is YFSETQ. V lost 2 bases and J 0 bases, leaving 14 bases between the germline ends. DNA of the CDR3: TGCGCCAGCAGCTTTGGAGGTTCTACGATGAACACTGAAGCTTTCTTT. Translation: CASSFGGSTMNTEAFF.

This clone was observed a single time. This chain links TRBV5-4 with TRBJ1-1; TRBD1 aligns across 12 bases. This CDR3 spans 16 amino acids. Germline trimming cut 4 bases from V and 4 bases from J; bases unmatched to any gene: 8. Looked up from germline, CDR1 is SGHNT and CDR2 is YYREEE (reference sequence). The CDR3, as DNA: TGTGCCAGCAGCGTGACCGGGACAGGGGGCTCCACTGAAGCTTTCTTT. It codes for CASSVTGTGGSTEAFF.

The chain uses TRBV7-2 and TRBJ1-1; D gene unclear. CDR1 is SGHTA and CDR2 is FQGNSA in the germline V gene. CDR3 length: 16 residues. The V gene lost 1 base and the J gene lost 4 bases, with 16 bases spanning the gap. CDR3 protein: CASSLEATVGSTEAFF. CDR3 in DNA: TGTGCCAGCAGCTTAGAAGCGACGGTAGGGAGCACTGAAGCTTTCTTT. The full variable domain, its missing parts supplied by reference TRBV7-2 and TRBJ1-1, is GAGVSQSPSNKVTEKGKDVELRCDPISGHTALYWYRQSLGQGLEFLIYFQGNSAPDKSGLPSDRFSAERTGGSVSTLTIQRTQQEDSAVYLCASSLEATVGSTEAFFGQGTRLTVV.

The rearrangement joins TRBV5-1 to TRBJ1-2, with 9 nucleotides matching TRBD1. CDR3 length: 17 residues. The germline CDR1 and CDR2 sequences are SGHRS and YFSETQ. V lost 0 bases and J lost 6; bases outside the gene matches: 12. The CDR3 is CASSLVPPGQGGHGYTF. CDR3 in DNA: TGCGCCAGCAGCTTGGTTCCCCCGGGACAGGGAGGCCATGGCTACACCTTC.

This chain joins TRBV29-1 and TRBJ2-3; the match to TRBD2 covers 11 bases. Trimming took 5 bases from V and 3 from J; bases not matched to a gene: 4. There are 14 residues in the CDR3. CDR1 is SQVTM and CDR2 is ANQGSEA in the germline V gene. CDR3 sequence (DNA): TGCAGCGTTCGCCGACTAGCGGGGACAGATACGCAGTATTTT. It yields the protein CSVRRLAGTDTQYF.

The gene calls are TRBV27 and TRBJ2-7; 8 nucleotides match TRBD1. V lost 6 bases and J lost 6; bases outside the gene matches: 16. In germline, CDR1 is MNHEY, CDR2 SMNVEV (reference sequence). The CDR3 extends over 16 amino acids. Here the CDR3 DNA reads TGTGCCAGCAGGCCGACAGGGGACGGGTCGGGCGTCGAGCAGTACGTC. Its translation is CASRPTGDGSGVEQYV.

The gene calls are TRBV30 and TRBJ1-2, with a weak D call TRBD1 (5 bases). Trimming shortened V by 0 bases and J by 4 bases, and 15 bases separated the two germline ends. In germline, CDR1 is GTSNPN, CDR2 SVGIG (reference sequence). The CDR3 is made up of 15 amino acids. The CDR3: CAWSVRRGPVYGYTF. The CDR3 DNA sequence: TGTGCCTGGAGTGTACGGAGGGGACCCGTCTATGGCTACACCTTC.

The chain uses TRBV9 and TRBJ2-2; D remains unclear. The V and J ends lost 0 bases and 3 bases respectively, with 9 bases between them. Germline values: CDR1 SGDLS, CDR2 YYNGEE. CDR3 length: 15 amino acids. CDR3 residues: CASSVGWSDTGELFF. The CDR3 bases are TGTGCCAGCAGCGTAGGGTGGTCGGACACCGGGGAGCTGTTTTTT.

The chain employs TRBV2 and TRBJ2-5; possible D gene TRBD2, 5 bases. This CDR3 has 14 residues. CDR1 and CDR2 (germline): SNHLY, FYNNEI. With 2 bases removed from V and 8 bases from J, the gap between germline ends came to 15 bases. DNA of the CDR3: TGTGCCAGCAGTGAAAAAACGGGGATAGAAACCCAGTACTTC. Translated, it gives CASSEKTGIETQYF.

The chain recombines TRBV3-1 (or the pseudogene TRBV3-2) with TRBJ1-6, with 11 bases matching TRBD1. Germline V gene data show CDR1 as LGHDT and CDR2 as YNNKEL (reference sequence). This CDR3 spans 18 amino acids. Losses at the gene ends were 0 bases for V and 7 bases for J; bases not matched to a gene: 8. Here the CDR3 reads CASSQDRIGQGANSPLHF. The DNA for the CDR3 is TGTGCCAGCAGCCAAGATAGGATCGGACAGGGGGCCAATTCACCCCTCCACTTT.

The rearrangement uses TRBV27 and TRBJ2-1, with 8 positions matching TRBD2. Germline V CDR1 and CDR2: MNHEY, SMNVEV (reference sequence). V gave up 6 bases and J gave up 8 bases; unmatched junction bases: 12. This CDR3 comprises 15 residues. Here the CDR3 reads CASRGGGLSIHEQFF. In DNA form, the CDR3 reads TGTGCCAGCAGGGGCGGGGGGCTGAGTATCCATGAGCAGTTCTTC.

The J gene is TRBJ1-1, the V gene TRBV19, with D unclear. Germline CDR1 and CDR2: LNHDA and SQIVND (reference sequence). The CDR3 runs to 10 residues. V was cut by 7 bases and J by 5 bases, with 5 bases left in between. The CDR3: CASMRTEAFF. The CDR3, as DNA: TGTGCCAGTATGAGAACTGAAGCTTTCTTT.

The chain couples TRBV5-6 to TRBJ2-3, with a weak D call TRBD2 (5 bases). V gave up 4 bases and J gave up 10 bases, with 13 bases separating them. This CDR3 spans 12 amino acids. Germline V gene sequence: CDR1 SGHDT, CDR2 YYEEEE. CDR3 protein: CASSEGSPAQYF. DNA of the CDR3: TGTGCCAGCAGCGAGGGATCTCCTGCGCAGTATTTT. Together with reference TRBV5-6 and TRBJ2-3, the CDR3 gives the full variable domain: DAGVTQSPTHLIKTRGQQVTLRCSPKSGHDTVSWYQQALGQGPQFIFQYYEEEERQRGNFPDRFSGHQFPNYSSELNVNALLLGDSALYLCASSEGSPAQYFGPGTRLTVL.

The rearrangement joins TRBV5-1 to TRBJ1-4, with 9 bases aligning to TRBD1. The germline CDR1 and CDR2 sequences are SGHRS and YFSETQ. V trimming: 1 base; J trimming: 3 bases; junction bases outside the gene matches: 4. This CDR3 contains 16 residues. CDR3 region: CASSLTGGASNEKLFF. CDR3 DNA: TGCGCCAGCAGCTTGACAGGGGGCGCTTCTAATGAAAAACTGTTTTTT.

The chain links TRBV19 to TRBJ1-2, with TRBD1 matching 11 bases. This CDR3 contains 15 residues. Germline trimming cut 9 bases from V and 2 bases from J; bases unmatched to any gene: 8. From germline, CDR1 is LNHDA and CDR2 SQIVND (reference sequence). This chain's CDR3 is CASRWGTGGNYGYTF. The CDR3 DNA reads TGTGCCAGCAGGTGGGGGACAGGGGGAAACTATGGCTACACCTTC.

The rearrangement joins TRBV27 to TRBJ1-1; D not certain. The CDR3 covers 13 residues. Germline loops: CDR1 MNHEY, CDR2 SMNVEV (reference sequence). V shed 6 bases and J shed 1 base, with 9 bases lying between them. The CDR3 DNA is TGTGCCAGCAGCCCAACACAGAACACTGAAGCTTTCTTT. Translation gives CASSPTQNTEAFF.

The rearrangement joins TRBV7-3 to TRBJ2-4, with D possibly TRBD1 on 6 matching bases. V was shortened by 5 bases and J by 2 bases, with 13 bases between the two germline ends. Germline V lookup: CDR1 SGHTA, CDR2 FQGTGA. CDR3 length equals 15 residues. The CDR3 DNA reads as TGTGCCAGCAGCCCACGGACAGACACCAAAAACATTCAGTACTTC. Translating it yields CASSPRTDTKNIQYF.

The chain recombines TRBV7-8 with TRBJ1-2; D is possibly TRBD1 (6 bases). This CDR3 is 15 amino acids long. Germline CDR1 is SGHVS and CDR2 is FQNEAQ. V shed 5 bases and J shed 4 bases, with 17 bases lying between them. CDR3 bases: TGTGCCAGCAGCGGACGGGAGGGGGATGGCTATGGCTACACCTTC. It yields the protein CASSGREGDGYGYTF.

The chain uses TRBV13 and TRBJ2-3; 7 bases map to TRBD2. This CDR3 region has 16 residues. CDR1 and CDR2 (germline): PRHDT, FYEKMQ (reference sequence). V lost 0 bases and J lost 0; bases outside the gene matches: 3. CDR3 residues: CASSLGASGSTDTQYF. The CDR3, as DNA: TGTGCCAGCAGCTTAGGCGCTAGCGGAAGCACAGATACGCAGTATTTT.

The chain is built from TRBV6-5 and TRBJ1-2; D ambiguous. Germline V CDR1 and CDR2: MNHEY, SVGAGI. Trimming removed 1 base from V and 4 bases from J, with 7 bases in between. The CDR3 is 13 residues long. The CDR3 DNA sequence: TGTGCCAGCAGTTACTATATCGGCTATGGCTACACCTTC. It codes for CASSYYIGYGYTF.

The rearrangement links TRBV7-6 to TRBJ2-5; 8 positions match TRBD1. Germline CDR1 is SGHVS and CDR2 is FNYEAQ. Trimming took 5 bases from V and 5 from J; bases not matched to a gene: 1. The CDR3 covers 12 residues. In DNA, the CDR3 is TGTGCCAGCAGCCGGACAGGGGAGACCCAGTACTTC. Translation: CASSRTGETQYF.

The chain joins TRBV7-2 to TRBJ1-5; 8 positions agree with TRBD1. J lost 5 bases, V lost 9 bases, and 6 bases had no gene match. The CDR3 is 13 residues long. Looked up from germline, CDR1 is SGHTA and CDR2 is FQGNSA. The CDR3 region has the DNA TGTGCCAGTAGCAGGGGGCGGGATCAGCCCCAGCATTTT. It yields the protein CASSRGRDQPQHF. The full variable domain, rest sourced from reference TRBV7-2 and TRBJ1-5, is GAGVSQSPSNKVTEKGKDVELRCDPISGHTALYWYRQSLGQGLEFLIYFQGNSAPDKSGLPSDRFSAERTGGSVSTLTIQRTQQEDSAVYLCASSRGRDQPQHFGDGTRLSIL.